These 2 T cell receptor beta chains were sequenced from one sample in a study of T-cell memory formation after mild COVID-19. MiXCR was run by TCRdb on the 5' RACE reads, yielding one entry per CDR3 protein. The data show some 13,000 distinct CDR3 sequences, with around 12% seen just once and roughly 53% held by the top ten. Sequences were obtained from PBMCs or a T cell subset sorted from them (not recorded which). The receptors come from an adult woman who had mild COVID-19 (a few samples of this study predate the infection). Cell type and time point are not known.

This clonotype is deemed medium-sized. The chain carries TRBV7-2 and TRBJ2-4; 12 nucleotides line up with TRBD2. Germline CDR1 reads SGHTA; CDR2 reads FQGNSA. J gave up 3 bases and V 3 bases, and 12 bases lay outside the gene matches. This CDR3 is built from 19 residues. CDR3 nucleotides: TGTGCCAGCAGCTTCGACACCGTCCTAGCGGGAGGGGGCAAAAACATTCAGTACTTC. It codes for CASSFDTVLAGGGKNIQYF. Supplemented by reference TRBV7-2 and TRBJ2-4, the full variable domain reads GAGVSQSPSNKVTEKGKDVELRCDPISGHTALYWYRQSLGQGLEFLIYFQGNSAPDKSGLPSDRFSAERTGGSVSTLTIQRTQQEDSAVYLCASSFDTVLAGGGKNIQYFGAGTRLSVL.

This sequence joins TRBV15 and TRBJ2-7; TRBD2 is a possible D gene (6 bases). V was shortened by 0 bases and J by 3 bases, with 9 bases between the two germline ends. This CDR3 has 14 amino acids. The germline CDR1 and CDR2 sequences are LNHNV and YYDKDF (reference sequence). CDR3 DNA: TGTGCCACCAGCAGAGACGTGGGGGGCTACGAGCAGTACTTC. It is translated as CATSRDVGGYEQYF.